These T cell receptor beta chains were read from a single sample in a study of technical replicates of blood from a handful of donors. Assay: immunoSEQ multiplex PCR; the TCRdb copy retains only in-frame clones and omits some. The profile shows 65,000 to 85,000 clones, around 90% of them singletons. The sequenced sample consisted of T cells isolated from PBMCs. Receptor source: a human donor in good health. Both conserved end residues are part of each CDR3. A D gene is named only where the DNA matches it firmly. Size is stated for part of the rows, as once, few or many counts, or as a class when the clone is expanded.

clone_size: .; v_call: TRBV29-1; j_call: TRBJ2-1; d_call: TRBD1; cdr3_aa: CSNNRDSWTYSQFF; cdr3_nt: TGCAGTAATAACCGGGACAGTTGGACTTACTCGCAGTTCTTC
clone_size: .; v_call: TRBV14; j_call: TRBJ2-1; d_call: TRBD2; cdr3_aa: CASSPGLAGVNEQFF; cdr3_nt: TGTGCCAGCAGCCCTGGACTAGCGGGAGTGAATGAGCAGTTCTTC
clone_size: .; v_call: TRBV19; j_call: TRBJ2-4; d_call: .; cdr3_aa: CASSAPAGSAKNIQYF; cdr3_nt: TGTGCCAGTAGTGCCCCCGCTGGGAGCGCCAAAAACATTCAGTACTTC
clone_size: .; v_call: TRBV4-2; j_call: TRBJ2-7; d_call: TRBD2; cdr3_aa: CASSQEGVAGAGEQYF; cdr3_nt: TGTGCCAGCAGCCAAGAGGGGGTAGCGGGAGCTGGCGAGCAGTACTTC
clone_size: .; v_call: TRBV6-5; j_call: TRBJ2-7; d_call: .; cdr3_aa: CASSPGGGYEQYF; cdr3_nt: TGTGCCAGCAGTCCCGGGGGAGGCTACGAGCAGTACTTC
clone_size: few; v_call: TRBV6-6; j_call: TRBJ1-1; d_call: TRBD1; cdr3_aa: CASSSIGGEAFF; cdr3_nt: TGTGCCAGCAGTTCTATAGGGGGCGAAGCTTTCTTT
clone_size: .; v_call: TRBV2; j_call: TRBJ2-7; d_call: TRBD2; cdr3_aa: CASCLAGAREQYF; cdr3_nt: TGTGCCAGCTGCCTAGCGGGAGCGAGAGAGCAGTACTTC
clone_size: once; v_call: TRBV6-5; j_call: TRBJ1-1; d_call: .; cdr3_aa: CASSYSAGGGKAFF; cdr3_nt: TGTGCCAGCAGTTACTCTGCGGGCGGGGGGAAAGCTTTCTTT
clone_size: few; v_call: TRBV11-2; j_call: TRBJ1-1; d_call: .; cdr3_aa: CASSYQGSNTEAFF; cdr3_nt: TGTGCCAGCAGCTATCAGGGATCGAACACTGAAGCTTTCTTT
clone_size: .; v_call: TRBV7-9; j_call: TRBJ2-7; d_call: .; cdr3_aa: CASSLGVSGEQYF; cdr3_nt: TGTGCCAGCAGCTTAGGGGTGTCGGGGGAGCAGTACTTC
clone_size: few; v_call: TRBV12-5; j_call: TRBJ1-2; d_call: .; cdr3_aa: CASGLIGQPKGTF; cdr3_nt: TGTGCTAGTGGTTTGATCGGACAGCCCAAAGGCACCTTC
clone_size: .; v_call: TRBV9; j_call: TRBJ1-4; d_call: TRBD1; cdr3_aa: CASSAVTGAGEKLFF; cdr3_nt: TGTGCCAGCAGCGCCGTGACAGGGGCCGGTGAAAAACTGTTTTTT
clone_size: .; v_call: TRBV7-2; j_call: TRBJ2-7; d_call: .; cdr3_aa: CASSQDRAGLFDEQYF; cdr3_nt: TGTGCCAGCAGCCAAGATCGGGCAGGGCTGTTCGACGAGCAGTACTTC
clone_size: .; v_call: TRBV19; j_call: TRBJ2-5; d_call: .; cdr3_aa: CASSAGSQETQYF; cdr3_nt: TGTGCCAGTAGTGCCGGGTCCCAAGAGACCCAGTACTTC
clone_size: .; v_call: TRBV5-1; j_call: TRBJ2-3; d_call: TRBD1; cdr3_aa: CASSTQGVITDTQYF; cdr3_nt: TGCGCCAGCAGCACTCAGGGGGTGATCACAGATACGCAGTATTTT
clone_size: .; v_call: TRBV19; j_call: TRBJ2-1; d_call: .; cdr3_aa: CASLAYNEQFF; cdr3_nt: TGTGCCAGTCTAGCGTACAATGAGCAGTTCTTC
clone_size: .; v_call: TRBV12-5; j_call: TRBJ2-3; d_call: TRBD1; cdr3_aa: CASGLVADRSGTQYF; cdr3_nt: TGTGCTAGTGGTTTGGTAGCGGACAGGAGTGGTACGCAGTATTTT
clone_size: .; v_call: TRBV19; j_call: TRBJ2-5; d_call: .; cdr3_aa: CASSGVVLEEYQETQYF; cdr3_nt: TGTGCCAGTAGTGGTGTTGTTCTCGAGGAGTACCAAGAGACCCAGTACTTC
clone_size: .; v_call: TRBV2; j_call: TRBJ1-5; d_call: TRBD1; cdr3_aa: CASRDRGGNQPQHF; cdr3_nt: TGTGCCAGCAGGGACAGGGGAGGTAATCAGCCCCAGCATTTT
clone_size: .; v_call: TRBV4-1; j_call: TRBJ2-1; d_call: .; cdr3_aa: CASSQEGGTYNEQFF; cdr3_nt: TGCGCCAGCAGCCAAGAAGGAGGGACCTACAATGAGCAGTTCTTC
clone_size: .; v_call: TRBV5-6; j_call: TRBJ2-7; d_call: TRBD1; cdr3_aa: CASTGQGSYEQYF; cdr3_nt: TGTGCCAGCACTGGACAGGGCTCCTACGAGCAGTACTTC
clone_size: .; v_call: TRBV11-2; j_call: TRBJ2-5; d_call: TRBD2; cdr3_aa: CASSYSAGGETQYF; cdr3_nt: TGTGCCAGCAGCTATTCAGCGGGAGGGGAGACCCAGTACTTC
clone_size: .; v_call: TRBV19; j_call: TRBJ2-4; d_call: .; cdr3_aa: CASRSQAGSKNIQYF; cdr3_nt: TGTGCCAGTAGATCACAGGCCGGCTCCAAAAACATTCAGTACTTC
clone_size: .; v_call: TRBV7-9; j_call: TRBJ1-2; d_call: .; cdr3_aa: CASSLNSVYGYTF; cdr3_nt: TGTGCCAGCAGCTTAAACAGTGTTTATGGCTACACCTTC
clone_size: .; v_call: TRBV4-2; j_call: TRBJ1-4; d_call: .; cdr3_aa: CASSQVGGLGEKLFF; cdr3_nt: TGTGCCAGCAGCCAAGTAGGAGGACTTGGTGAAAAACTGTTTTTT
clone_size: .; v_call: TRBV4-1; j_call: TRBJ2-7; d_call: .; cdr3_aa: CASSHGGSGALYEQYF; cdr3_nt: TGCGCCAGCAGCCATGGCGGGTCGGGAGCCTTATACGAGCAGTACTTC
clone_size: .; v_call: TRBV1; j_call: TRBJ1-2; d_call: .; cdr3_aa: CTSRLRTRVRSRGYTF; cdr3_nt: TGCACCAGCAGATTAAGGACCAGGGTTAGGTCGAGGGGCTACACCTTC
clone_size: .; v_call: TRBV6-1; j_call: TRBJ1-1; d_call: .; cdr3_aa: CASSPGLNTEAFF; cdr3_nt: TGTGCCAGCAGTCCTGGCCTGAACACTGAAGCTTTCTTT
clone_size: .; v_call: TRBV9; j_call: TRBJ2-2; d_call: .; cdr3_aa: CASGKPHRAGELFF; cdr3_nt: TGTGCCAGCGGCAAACCCCACAGAGCCGGGGAGCTGTTTTTT
clone_size: .; v_call: TRBV9; j_call: TRBJ1-1; d_call: .; cdr3_aa: CASSVVRNTEAFF; cdr3_nt: TGTGCCAGCAGCGTAGTCAGGAACACTGAAGCTTTCTTT
clone_size: once; v_call: TRBV11-3; j_call: TRBJ2-3; d_call: TRBD2; cdr3_aa: CASSSGLAGGDTQYF; cdr3_nt: TGTGCCAGCAGCTCTGGACTAGCGGGAGGTGATACGCAGTATTTT
clone_size: .; v_call: TRBV7-8; j_call: TRBJ2-7; d_call: .; cdr3_aa: CASSLVDKYYEQYF; cdr3_nt: TGTGCCAGCAGCTTAGTTGACAAGTACTACGAGCAGTACTTC
clone_size: .; v_call: TRBV10-3; j_call: TRBJ1-4; d_call: TRBD1; cdr3_aa: CAIRQTGSEKLFF; cdr3_nt: TGTGCCATCAGGCAGACAGGGAGTGAAAAACTGTTTTTT
clone_size: .; v_call: TRBV6-5; j_call: TRBJ1-2; d_call: .; cdr3_aa: CASSPVGGRDYGYTF; cdr3_nt: TGTGCCAGCAGTCCCGTTGGAGGGAGAGACTATGGCTACACCTTC
clone_size: .; v_call: TRBV4-1; j_call: TRBJ2-7; d_call: TRBD2; cdr3_aa: CASSQSTSGNYEQYF; cdr3_nt: TGCGCCAGCAGCCAGTCGACTAGCGGGAACTACGAGCAGTACTTC
clone_size: .; v_call: TRBV28; j_call: TRBJ2-5; d_call: TRBD1; cdr3_aa: CASSSSRQGIQETQYF; cdr3_nt: TGTGCCAGCAGTTCCTCCCGACAGGGAATCCAAGAGACCCAGTACTTC
clone_size: .; v_call: TRBV2; j_call: TRBJ2-1; d_call: TRBD2; cdr3_aa: CASAGLAFIYEQFF; cdr3_nt: TGTGCCAGTGCGGGACTAGCTTTCATCTATGAGCAGTTCTTC